This record covers a single T cell receptor (beta chain). Its specificity is unknown. The data are from a study of cytomegalovirus exposure and HLA in healthy donors. Study information: From about 180 million T cells, an earlier analysis saw some 120 million unique TCR beta sequences. Study-wide points: Productive rates of about 90% or about 30% were seen for most TCR beta V segments in an earlier analysis. As immune exposure information, only CMV serostatus was available.

The V end lost 1 base, the J end lost 2 bases, and 17 bases lay between the germline ends. Germline values: CDR1 SEHNR, CDR2 FQNEAQ (reference sequence). This CDR3 has 18 amino acids. The PCR ran on 60 Vbeta and 13 Jbeta primers. The repertoire was sequenced with immunoSEQ multiplex PCR; TCRdb's copy has only in-frame clones and lacks some. This sample yields about 200,000 clones, of which around 77% are seen a single time; 1.9% belongs to the top ten. This receptor was taken from a man between 25 and 39 years old in good health and CMV-seronegative. This chain joins TRBV7-9 and TRBJ2-2, with D possibly matching TRBD1 (7 bases). Material: PBMCs. CDR3 coding DNA: TGTGCCAGCAGCTTAGGTAGGCGGCAGGGGGGCAACACCGGGGAGCTGTTTTTT. Its translation: CASSLGRRQGGNTGELFF.